Here is one T cell receptor (beta chain) with its context. Its antigen remains undetermined. No base-level quality is on record; no much larger clone is a single base apart. Reading the label with the study, this specimen's time point is: persistent/refractory GD, antithyroid drugs over 5 years with positive TRAb. RNA was extracted from PBMCs in TRIzol for both TCR sequencing and RNA sequencing. The diagnosis of Graves' disease followed American Thyroid Association guidelines. Recruitment of patients was carried out at an endocrinology department in Xi'an, China. Each patient gave around 9 milliliters of peripheral blood, collected in an EDTA anticoagulant tube. Ficoll Paque Plus density gradient separation was used to isolate PBMCs, and no further T cell sorting was done. RNA quality was checked with an Agilent 2100 Bioanalyzer and agarose gel, and concentration with a NanoDrop 2000. The data are from a study of regulatory T cells in long-lasting Graves disease (TCRdb year 2021). About the study as a whole: Persistent Graves' disease was defined as antithyroid drug treatment for over 5 years with persistently positive TSH receptor autoantibodies. This study used TCR sequencing and RNA sequencing of peripheral blood to compare persistent Graves' disease patients against newly diagnosed Graves' disease patients. The study was registered as a clinical trial and conducted in China. A total of approximately 35 samples underwent TCR sequencing: 13 from persistent and roughly 20 from newly diagnosed Graves' disease patients. In the clinical cohort, patients with persistent Graves' disease had used antithyroid drugs for an average of about 10 years. General study outcomes and caveats: The study examined only peripheral blood because the primary lesion, thyroid tissue, could not be accessed. The authors noted that the small sample size was a limitation that may lower accuracy. Preferential use of TRBV28, TRBJ1-2 and TRBJ2-5 was observed in persistent disease, whereas TRBV20-1 and TRBJ2-1 were favored in newly diagnosed disease. A larger number of public clonotypes was shared among persistent patients (around 2,700) than among newly diagnosed patients (approximately 1,000). Compared with newly diagnosed patients, persistent Graves' disease patients had lower TCR Shannon entropy and fewer highly expanded clones, which suggests clonal expansion. Sequencing and analysis were limited to the TCR beta chain.

The method behind the library was multiplex PCR. The sequencing machine was an Illumina HiSeq 4000. CDR3 regions were amplified by Arm-PCR with iRepertoire HTBI primers to construct TCR beta libraries. Before sequencing, the PCR products went through gel purification. The authors' analysis ran thus. Gene usage analysis of CDR3 amino acid clonotypes relied on the roughly 64 TRBV and around 13 TRBJ segments identified across samples. COPE and FqMerger were used to merge filtered high-quality paired reads into contigs. Contigs were aligned with BLAST to IMGT TRBV, TRBD and TRBJ reference genes, and CDR3 was defined per IMGT. Any clonotype with a frequency above 0.1% was classified as a highly expanded clone. Shannon entropy was used to measure repertoire diversity, and the Gini coefficient was used to measure V-J evenness. A clonotype found in more than one individual was treated as public. Using fastp trimming at Q25 and MiXCR clonotype assembly, TCRdb reanalyzed the public sequencing data and kept in-frame beta chains. Each CDR3 protein appears once, grouped with its most common genes and DNA. These V and J calls rely on TCRdb rather than the paper's analysis. In all, the sample holds a few hundred thousand distinct CDR3 sequences, and 23% of those were seen once. The ten biggest clones cover around 26% of the sample.

The cysteine opens and the phenylalanine closes a CDR3 of 15 amino acids. CDR3 DNA is the only sequence kept; it has 45 bases, read in frame from the first base. Per the germline V gene, MNHEY is the CDR1 and SVGEGT is the CDR2. After removal of 5 bases from V and 6 bases from J, the junction retains 12 bases not matched to a gene. The sequence was obtained from a female donor with Graves disease. The chain is encoded by TRBV6-2 or TRBV6-3 joined to TRBJ2-7, with TRBD1 identical over 8 junction bases. Sequencing used peripheral blood mononuclear cells (PBMCs), obtained when the disease was refractory, from a patient treated with antithyroid drugs. The DNA sequence is TGTGCCAGCAGTGGGCGGACAGGGACGTCCGGCGAGCAGTACTTC. The resulting protein is CASSGRTGTSGEQYF.